The 30 T cell receptor beta chains below all came from one sample that was sequenced in a study of blood T cell repertoires in COVID-19. The table came from immunoSEQ multiplex PCR; TCRdb's copy has only in-frame clones and leaves some out. The data show about 220,000 clones, 86% seen once. Sequencing was performed on peripheral blood. The source is a man aged 25-45 years who had recovered from COVID-19.

The CDR3: CASSLARGAVAFF. In nucleotides, the CDR3 is TGCGCCAGCAGCTTGGCCAGGGGGGCAGTAGCTTTCTTT. The chain uses TRBV5-1 and TRBJ1-1, with TRBD1 matching over 7 bases. Germline V lookup: CDR1 SGHRS, CDR2 YFSETQ. The CDR3 has 13 amino acids. The V gene end was trimmed by 0 bases and the J gene end by 10 bases; junction bases not matched to a gene: 6.

J is TRBJ2-5 and V is TRBV5-8; D possibly corresponds to TRBD1 (7 bases). The germline V and J ends were trimmed by 4 bases and 4 bases, with 17 bases remaining between them. This CDR3 contains 15 residues. Looked up from germline, CDR1 is SGHTS and CDR2 is YDEGEE. This CDR3 reads CASSRGQAGGETQYF. For the CDR3, the DNA is TGTGCCAGCAGCCGTGGACAGGCCGGGGGAGAGACCCAGTACTTC. The complete variable domain, with remaining parts taken from reference TRBV5-8 and TRBJ2-5, reads EAGVTQSPTHLIKTRGQQATLRCSPISGHTSVYWYQQALGLGLQFLLWYDEGEERNRGNFPPRFSGRQFPNYSSELNVNALELEDSALYLCASSRGQAGGETQYFGPGTRLLVL.

This rearrangement joins TRBV24-1 to TRBJ2-7; D ambiguous. V lost 4 bases and J lost 7, with 10 bases in between. Germline V gene sequence: CDR1 KGHDR, CDR2 SFDVKD. The CDR3 is 12 residues long. The DNA for the CDR3 is TGTGCCACCAGTGAGAGGTACGGAGAGCAGTACTTC. Its protein is CATSERYGEQYF.

The chain employs TRBV11-2 and TRBJ1-2, with TRBD1 identical over 8 bases. Unmatched junction bases numbered 5, after V lost 5 bases and J lost 0 bases. CDR1 is SGHAT, CDR2 FQNNGV, per germline. The CDR3 runs 15 residues. The CDR3 region is CASSPGTGANYGYTF. In DNA, the CDR3 is TGTGCCAGCAGCCCAGGGACAGGAGCTAACTATGGCTACACCTTC.

This chain joins TRBV19 and TRBJ2-5; the match to TRBD1 covers 10 bases. Unmatched junction bases numbered 12, after V lost 9 bases and J lost 5 bases. The CDR3 is 15 amino acids. Germline V gives CDR1 LNHDA, CDR2 SQIVND (reference sequence). The CDR3 is CARLPGQGCQETQYF. The CDR3 nucleotides are TGTGCCAGATTACCGGGACAGGGGTGCCAGGAGACCCAGTACTTC.

The chain carries TRBV5-1 and TRBJ1-2; 8 bases map to TRBD1. J was trimmed by 6 bases and V by 4 bases; bases with no gene match: 11. The CDR3 runs to 15 residues. CDR1 is SGHRS and CDR2 is YFSETQ in the germline V gene. The CDR3: CASSLRGLLKNGYTF. As DNA, the CDR3 is TGCGCCAGCAGCCTCAGGGGGCTCCTTAAGAATGGCTACACCTTC.

The chain couples TRBV5-1 to TRBJ2-5, with D possibly matching TRBD1 (8 bases). The V gene lost 4 bases and the J gene lost 4 bases, with 17 bases spanning the gap. Germline-derived CDR1 and CDR2 are SGHRS and YFSETQ. The CDR3 extends over 15 amino acids. The CDR3 sequence is CASSPRQGRGETQYF. The CDR3 DNA reads as TGCGCCAGCAGCCCCCGACAGGGGAGGGGAGAGACCCAGTACTTC.

The chain links TRBV10-1 to TRBJ2-7; no clear D. V lost 2 bases and J 4 bases, leaving 9 bases between the germline ends. This CDR3 has 13 residues. CDR1 is WNHNN, CDR2 SYGVQD, per germline (reference sequence). CDR3 sequence: CASSEETPYEQYF. As DNA, the CDR3 is TGCGCCAGCAGTGAGGAGACACCGTACGAGCAGTACTTC.

In nucleotides, the CDR3 is TGTGCCAGCTCACCACCGGGAGAGAGCTTTTTAACCCTCCACTTT. This encodes CASSPPGESFLTLHF. This chain connects TRBV18 to TRBJ1-6; D is ambiguous. The V gene's germline CDR1 is KGHSH and CDR2 LQKENI. The V and J ends lost 0 bases and 14 bases respectively, with 17 bases between them. This CDR3 spans 15 amino acids.

The chain combines TRBV28 with TRBJ1-2; 7 nucleotides agree with TRBD1. The germline V gene encodes CDR1 MDHEN and CDR2 SYDVKM. The J segment lost 5 bases and the V segment lost 4 bases, leaving 4 bases of the junction unmatched. The CDR3 loop spans 13 amino acids. The CDR3 bases are TGTGCCAGCAGTTCTTACAGGGGTTATGGCTACACCTTC. It codes for CASSSYRGYGYTF.

The chain recombines TRBV7-2 with TRBJ2-2; D gene unclear. Germline assignment: CDR1 SGHTA and CDR2 FQGNSA. V was cut by 5 bases and J by 1 base, with 5 bases left in between. CDR3 length: 13 residues. The CDR3 DNA reads as TGTGCCAGCAGCAACAGGAACACCGGGGAGCTGTTTTTT. Protein: CASSNRNTGELFF.

V gene TRBV6-2 or TRBV6-3 combines with J gene TRBJ1-1, with 8 bases matching TRBD1. CDR1 and CDR2 (germline): MNHEY, SVGEGT. The CDR3 loop spans 16 amino acids. The J segment lost 4 bases and the V segment lost 8 bases, leaving 15 bases of the junction unmatched. CDR3 coding DNA: TGTGCCAGCTGCCTATCACCGACAGGGGTGGGCACTGAAGCTTTCTTT. It is translated as CASCLSPTGVGTEAFF.

The chain carries TRBV6-5 and TRBJ2-7; TRBD1 aligns across 8 bases. Germline values: CDR1 MNHEY, CDR2 SVGAGI. The CDR3 spans 16 residues. Trimming cost V 2 bases and J 0 bases; bases outside gene matches: 6. DNA for the CDR3: TGTGCCAGCAGTTACACCACAGGGGGAGGCTCCTACGAGCAGTACTTC. Protein: CASSYTTGGGSYEQYF.

The chain couples TRBV9 to TRBJ2-3; no reliable D call. CDR1 is SGDLS, CDR2 YYNGEE, per germline. V lost 2 bases to trimming and J lost 2 bases, with 6 bases between them. CDR3 length: 13 residues. CDR3 in amino acids: CASSVRHTDTQYF. CDR3 coding DNA: TGTGCCAGCAGCGTGCGACACACAGATACGCAGTATTTT.

This chain joins TRBV5-1 and TRBJ1-2; D is perhaps TRBD1 (6 bases). V was pared by 0 bases and J by 6 bases, with 9 bases between. Per germline, CDR1 SGHRS and CDR2 YFSETQ. This CDR3 is 13 amino acids long. For the CDR3, the DNA is TGCGCCAGCAGCTTGGATGGACAGAATGGCTACACCTTC. Translated, it gives CASSLDGQNGYTF.

The chain carries TRBV30 and TRBJ1-1; TRBD1 might be the D (5 bases). Trimming cost V 5 bases and J 5 bases, with 18 bases left between them. CDR3 length equals 14 residues. CDR1 and CDR2 from the germline V gene are GTSNPN and SVGIG (reference sequence). This CDR3 reads CAWASFFQGTEAFF. The CDR3 DNA follows: TGTGCCTGGGCTTCCTTTTTTCAGGGTACTGAAGCTTTCTTT.

This chain uses TRBV5-5 with TRBJ1-1; 8 bases line up with TRBD1. CDR1 is SGHKS and CDR2 is YYEKEE in the germline V gene (reference sequence). Trimming cost V 0 bases and J 7 bases; bases outside gene matches: 2. This CDR3 contains 13 residues. This chain's CDR3 is CASSLGTGLEAFF. Written as DNA, the CDR3 is TGTGCCAGCAGCTTGGGGACAGGGCTTGAAGCTTTCTTT.

This sequence joins TRBV5-1 and TRBJ2-1; a possible D gene is TRBD2 (5 bases). CDR1 and CDR2 from the germline V gene are SGHRS and YFSETQ. Between the trimmed V and J ends, which lost 4 bases and 7 bases, there was a span of 15 bases. The CDR3 spans 14 residues. The CDR3 here is CASSTWSGGNEQFF. DNA for the CDR3: TGCGCCAGCAGCACGTGGAGCGGCGGGAATGAGCAGTTCTTC. Combining the CDR3 with reference TRBV5-1 and TRBJ2-1 gives the whole variable domain KAGVTQTPRYLIKTRGQQVTLSCSPISGHRSVSWYQQTPGQGLQFLFEYFSETQRNKGNFPGRFSGRQFSNSRSEMNVSTLELGDSALYLCASSTWSGGNEQFFGPGTRLTVL.

V usage is TRBV19 and J usage is TRBJ2-2, with TRBD2 identical over 7 bases. Germline loops: CDR1 LNHDA, CDR2 SQIVND (reference sequence). V shed 5 bases and J 5 bases; nucleotides not matched to a gene: 5. The CDR3 is 14 amino acids. CDR3 residues: CASSFGGGTGELFF. The CDR3 nucleotides are TGTGCCAGTAGTTTTGGCGGGGGAACCGGGGAGCTGTTTTTT.

This chain uses TRBV18 with TRBJ1-1; D uncertain. V was cut by 3 bases and J by 3 bases, with 14 bases left in between. Germline V gives CDR1 KGHSH, CDR2 LQKENI. This CDR3 has 15 residues. The CDR3 here is CASSPPRGRDTEAFF. Written as DNA, the CDR3 is TGTGCCAGCTCACCCCCCCGGGGAAGGGACACTGAAGCTTTCTTT.

The CDR3 protein is CASSYSRGLSDEQYF. CDR3 nucleotides: TGTGCCAGCAGTTACTCGAGAGGGCTCAGTGACGAGCAGTACTTC. The chain links TRBV6-6 to TRBJ2-7; tentatively, D is TRBD2 (5 bases). The CDR3 covers 15 residues. Germline assignment: CDR1 MNHNY and CDR2 SVGAGI (reference sequence). V lost 0 bases and J 5 bases, leaving 14 bases between the germline ends.

The chain combines TRBV12-5 with TRBJ2-7; 7 bases are a match to TRBD1. Germline V gene sequence: CDR1 LGHNT, CDR2 FRNRAP. Unmatched junction bases numbered 12, after V lost 2 bases and J lost 2 bases. The length of the CDR3 is 17 residues. CDR3: CASGLTFVWDRTYEQYF. CDR3 in DNA: TGTGCTAGTGGTTTGACCTTTGTCTGGGACAGAACCTACGAGCAGTACTTC.

This sequence joins TRBV27 and TRBJ1-2; possibly TRBD1 for D (5 bases). Germline-derived CDR1 and CDR2 are MNHEY and SMNVEV (reference sequence). This CDR3 is 13 amino acids long. V was cut by 3 bases and J by 8 bases, with 13 bases left in between. The CDR3 loop reads CASSFGRAGGYTF. The CDR3 coding sequence is TGTGCCAGCAGTTTTGGCAGGGCAGGCGGCTACACCTTC.

The rearrangement links TRBV7-8 to TRBJ1-5; TRBD1 matches 7 bases. Germline-derived CDR1 and CDR2 are SGHVS and FQNEAQ. With 1 base clipped from V and 8 bases from J, the junction kept 11 bases outside the gene matches. The CDR3 totals 16 residues. The CDR3 spells CASSLGWQGGKKPQHF. Here the CDR3 DNA reads TGTGCCAGCAGCTTAGGGTGGCAGGGGGGAAAAAAGCCCCAGCATTTT.

The rearrangement links TRBV30 to TRBJ1-2; TRBD1 might be the D (5 bases). CDR3 size: 13 residues. Trimming took off 5 bases at V and 6 bases at J, with 16 bases between the two ends. The germline V gene encodes CDR1 GTSNPN and CDR2 SVGIG (reference sequence). CDR3 sequence reads: CAWGTGFLHGYTF. Here the CDR3 DNA reads TGTGCCTGGGGGACTGGCTTTTTACATGGCTACACCTTC.

In the case of this clone: Mismatch with germline at one junction end may stem from a read error. This chain connects TRBV2 to TRBJ2-7; weak D call: TRBD1 (5 bases). This CDR3 comprises 15 residues. Germline V CDR1 and CDR2: SNHLY, FYNNEI. CDR3 nucleotides: TGTGCCAGTAGTGCCTCAGGTCAAGGGGACTACGAGCAGTACTTC. It yields the protein CASSASGQGDYEQYF.

V is TRBV5-1 and J is TRBJ1-2, with D possibly matching TRBD1 (5 bases). Deletions cut 0 bases from V and 7 bases from J, with 10 bases between. The length of the CDR3 is 13 residues. CDR1 is SGHRS, CDR2 YFSETQ, per germline. The CDR3 DNA reads TGCGCCAGCAGCTTGGGACAGCAAAGTGGCTACACCTTC. Encoded protein: CASSLGQQSGYTF.

V usage is TRBV14 and J usage is TRBJ2-7; possible D gene TRBD2, 5 bases. Germline CDR1 reads SGHDN; CDR2 reads FVKESK. V was cut by 4 bases and J by 3 bases, with 13 bases left in between. This CDR3 has 14 amino acids. The CDR3 bases are TGTGCCAGCAGCCCTCAGGAGGTCGGCTACGAGCAGTACTTC. Its protein is CASSPQEVGYEQYF. Together with reference TRBV14 and TRBJ2-7, the CDR3 gives the full variable domain: EAGVTQFPSHSVIEKGQTVTLRCDPISGHDNLYWYRRVMGKEIKFLLHFVKESKQDESGMPNNRFLAERTGGTYSTLKVQPAELEDSGVYFCASSPQEVGYEQYFGPGTRLTVT.

The chain links TRBV19 to TRBJ2-5, with D maybe TRBD2 (6 bases). The CDR3 sequence is 14 residues long. Trimming cost V 10 bases and J 1 base, with 16 bases left between them. Germline assignment: CDR1 LNHDA and CDR2 SQIVND (reference sequence). CDR3 DNA: TGTGCCACCAGGGACTCCTCCACCCAAGAGACCCAGTACTTC. This sequence encodes CATRDSSTQETQYF. The full variable domain, completed using reference TRBV19 and TRBJ2-5, is DGGITQSPKYLFRKEGQNVTLSCEQNLNHDAMYWYRQDPGQGLRLIYYSQIVNDFQKGDIAEGYSVSREKKESFPLTVTSAQKNPTAFYLCATRDSSTQETQYFGPGTRLLVL.

This clone was seen only once. This chain joins TRBV7-9 and TRBJ1-2; D unclear. V lost 1 base and J 4 bases, leaving 10 bases between the germline ends. The germline V gene has CDR1 SEHNR and CDR2 FQNEAQ (reference sequence). CDR3 length: 14 residues. The CDR3 spells CASSLGTDSYGYTF. The CDR3 DNA sequence: TGTGCCAGCAGCTTAGGGACTGACTCCTATGGCTACACCTTC.